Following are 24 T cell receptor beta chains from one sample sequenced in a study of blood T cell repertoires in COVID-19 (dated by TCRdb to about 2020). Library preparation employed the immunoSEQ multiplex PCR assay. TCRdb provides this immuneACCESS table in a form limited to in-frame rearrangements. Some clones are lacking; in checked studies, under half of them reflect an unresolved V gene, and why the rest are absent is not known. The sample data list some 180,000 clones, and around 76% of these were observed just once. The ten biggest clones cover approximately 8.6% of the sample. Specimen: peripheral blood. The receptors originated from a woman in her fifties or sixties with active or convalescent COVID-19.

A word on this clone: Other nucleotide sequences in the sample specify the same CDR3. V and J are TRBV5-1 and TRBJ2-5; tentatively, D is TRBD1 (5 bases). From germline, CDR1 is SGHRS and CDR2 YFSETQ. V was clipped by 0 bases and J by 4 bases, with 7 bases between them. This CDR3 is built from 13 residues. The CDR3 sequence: CASSLGGGETQYF. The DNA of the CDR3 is TGCGCCAGCAGCTTGGGGGGCGGAGAGACCCAGTACTTC.

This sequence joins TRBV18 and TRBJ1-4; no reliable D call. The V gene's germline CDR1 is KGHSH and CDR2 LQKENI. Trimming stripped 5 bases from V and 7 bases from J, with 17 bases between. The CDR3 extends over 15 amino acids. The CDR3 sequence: CASSSSEGGSEKLFF. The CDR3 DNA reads TGTGCCAGCTCATCATCAGAGGGAGGGAGTGAAAAACTGTTTTTT.

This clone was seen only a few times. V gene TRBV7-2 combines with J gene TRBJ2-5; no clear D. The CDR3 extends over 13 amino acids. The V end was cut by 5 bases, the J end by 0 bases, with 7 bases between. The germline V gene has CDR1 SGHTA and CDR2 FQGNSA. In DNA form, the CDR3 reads TGTGCCAGCAGCCGACAATACCAAGAGACCCAGTACTTC. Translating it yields CASSRQYQETQYF.

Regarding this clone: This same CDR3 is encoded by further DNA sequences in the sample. The CDR3 here is CAWSVQQNTEAFF. CDR3 DNA sequence: TGTGCCTGGAGTGTACAACAGAACACTGAAGCTTTCTTT. The V call is TRBV30, the J call TRBJ1-1; the D is unclear. Per the germline V gene, CDR1 is GTSNPN and CDR2 is SVGIG (reference sequence). V was shortened by 0 bases and J by 1 base, with 6 bases between the two germline ends. The length of the CDR3 is 13 residues. Using reference TRBV30 and TRBJ1-1 for the parts outside the CDR3, the full variable domain is SQTIHQWPATLVQPVGSPLSLECTVEGTSNPNLYWYRQAAGRGLQLLFYSVGIGQISSEVPQNLSASRPQDRQFILSSKKLLLSDSGFYLCAWSVQQNTEAFFGQGTRLTVV.

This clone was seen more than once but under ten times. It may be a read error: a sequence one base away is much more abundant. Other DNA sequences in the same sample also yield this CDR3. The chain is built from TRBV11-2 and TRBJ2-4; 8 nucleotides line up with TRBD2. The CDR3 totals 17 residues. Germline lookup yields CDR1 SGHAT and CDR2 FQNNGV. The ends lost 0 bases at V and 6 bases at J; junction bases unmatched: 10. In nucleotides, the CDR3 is TGTGCCAGCAGCTTAGAACGGGGGGGTGGGAGTTTAAACATTCAGTACTTC. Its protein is CASSLERGGGSLNIQYF.

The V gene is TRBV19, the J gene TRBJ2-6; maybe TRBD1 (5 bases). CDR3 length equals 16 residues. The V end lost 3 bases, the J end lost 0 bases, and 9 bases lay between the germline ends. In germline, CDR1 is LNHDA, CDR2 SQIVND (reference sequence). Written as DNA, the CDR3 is TGTGCCAGTAGTATTAGCAGGGACTCTGGGGCCAACGTCCTGACTTTC. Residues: CASSISRDSGANVLTF.

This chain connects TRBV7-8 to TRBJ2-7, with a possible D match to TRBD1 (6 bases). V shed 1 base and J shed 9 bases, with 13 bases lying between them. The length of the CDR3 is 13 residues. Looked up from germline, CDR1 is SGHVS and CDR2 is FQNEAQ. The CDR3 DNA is TGTGCCAGCAGCTTAGAACAGGGCCTTGGGCAGTACTTC. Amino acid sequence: CASSLEQGLGQYF.

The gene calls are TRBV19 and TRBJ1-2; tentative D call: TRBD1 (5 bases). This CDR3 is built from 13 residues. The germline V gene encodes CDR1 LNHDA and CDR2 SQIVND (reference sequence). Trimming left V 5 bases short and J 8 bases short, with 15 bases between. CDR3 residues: CASSPRGRAGYTF. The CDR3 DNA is TGTGCCAGTAGTCCTCGAGGCAGGGCGGGCTACACCTTC.

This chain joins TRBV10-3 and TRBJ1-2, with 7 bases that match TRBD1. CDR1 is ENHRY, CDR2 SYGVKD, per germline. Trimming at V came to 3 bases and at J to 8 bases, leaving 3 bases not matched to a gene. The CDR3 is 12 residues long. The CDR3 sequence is CAISETGAGYTF. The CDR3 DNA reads TGTGCCATCAGTGAAACAGGGGCCGGCTACACCTTC.

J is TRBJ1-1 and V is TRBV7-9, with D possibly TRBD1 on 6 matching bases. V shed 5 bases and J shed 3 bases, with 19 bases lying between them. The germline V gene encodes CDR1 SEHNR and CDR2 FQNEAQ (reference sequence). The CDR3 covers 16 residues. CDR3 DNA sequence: TGTGCCAGCAGCCTAGAGGCGGGGGGCTGGGACACTGAAGCTTTCTTT. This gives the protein CASSLEAGGWDTEAFF.

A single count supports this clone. CDR3 nucleotide sequence: TGTGCCAGCAGCTTGGGCAGGGGGAATTCACCCCTCCACTTT. As protein: CASSLGRGNSPLHF. The chain couples TRBV11-2 to TRBJ1-6, with TRBD1 identical over 7 bases. Germline values: CDR1 SGHAT, CDR2 FQNNGV. J was trimmed by 7 bases and V by 3 bases; bases with no gene match: 3. The CDR3 sequence is 14 residues long.

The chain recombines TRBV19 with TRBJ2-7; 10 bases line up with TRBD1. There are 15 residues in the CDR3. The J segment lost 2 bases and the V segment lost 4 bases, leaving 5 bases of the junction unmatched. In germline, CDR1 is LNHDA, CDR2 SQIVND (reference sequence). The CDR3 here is CASSTGTGVTYEQYF. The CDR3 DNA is TGTGCCAGTAGTACTGGGACAGGGGTTACCTACGAGCAGTACTTC.

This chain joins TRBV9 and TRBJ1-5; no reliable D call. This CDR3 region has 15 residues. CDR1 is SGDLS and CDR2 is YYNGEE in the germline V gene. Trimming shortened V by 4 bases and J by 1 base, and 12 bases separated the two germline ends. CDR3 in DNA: TGTGCCAGCAGCCTAGGACCGGAGAGCAATCAGCCCCAGCATTTT. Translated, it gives CASSLGPESNQPQHF.

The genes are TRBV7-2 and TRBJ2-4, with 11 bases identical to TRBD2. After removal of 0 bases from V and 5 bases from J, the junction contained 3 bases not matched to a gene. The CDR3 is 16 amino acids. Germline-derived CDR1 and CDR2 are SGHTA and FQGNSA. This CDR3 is CASSLALAGVQNIQYF. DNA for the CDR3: TGTGCCAGCAGCTTAGCACTAGCGGGGGTCCAAAACATTCAGTACTTC. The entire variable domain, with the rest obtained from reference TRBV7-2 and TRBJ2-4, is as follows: GAGVSQSPSNKVTEKGKDVELRCDPISGHTALYWYRQSLGQGLEFLIYFQGNSAPDKSGLPSDRFSAERTGGSVSTLTIQRTQQEDSAVYLCASSLALAGVQNIQYFGAGTRLSVL.

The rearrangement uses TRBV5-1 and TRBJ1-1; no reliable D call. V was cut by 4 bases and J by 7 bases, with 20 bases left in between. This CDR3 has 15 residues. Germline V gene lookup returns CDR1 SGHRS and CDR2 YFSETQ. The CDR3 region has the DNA TGCGCCAGCAGCCCCCGGCGGGGTGGGGTTGGTGAAGCTTTCTTT. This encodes CASSPRRGGVGEAFF.

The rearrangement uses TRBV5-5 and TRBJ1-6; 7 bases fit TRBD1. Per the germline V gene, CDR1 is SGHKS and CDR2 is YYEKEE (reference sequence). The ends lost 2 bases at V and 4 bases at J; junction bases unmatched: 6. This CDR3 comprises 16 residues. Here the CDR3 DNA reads TGTGCCAGCAGCTTTTCCGGGACAGCATATAATTCACCCCTCCACTTT. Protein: CASSFSGTAYNSPLHF.

CDR3 residues: CATPGQGRNMNTEAFF. The CDR3 nucleotides read TGTGCCACTCCCGGACAGGGGAGGAACATGAACACTGAAGCTTTCTTT. The J gene is TRBJ1-1, the V gene TRBV19; 9 bases line up with TRBD1. This CDR3 has 16 residues. CDR1 LNHDA and CDR2 SQIVND come from the germline V gene (reference sequence). V was pared by 10 bases and J by 0 bases, with 12 bases of the junction left unmatched.

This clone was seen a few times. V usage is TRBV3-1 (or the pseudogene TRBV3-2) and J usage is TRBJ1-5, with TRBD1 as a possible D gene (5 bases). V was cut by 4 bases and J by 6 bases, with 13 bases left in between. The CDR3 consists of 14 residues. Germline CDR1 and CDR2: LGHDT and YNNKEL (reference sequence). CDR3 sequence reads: CASSPAGRGQPQHF. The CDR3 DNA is TGTGCCAGCAGCCCAGCAGGTAGGGGTCAGCCCCAGCATTTT.

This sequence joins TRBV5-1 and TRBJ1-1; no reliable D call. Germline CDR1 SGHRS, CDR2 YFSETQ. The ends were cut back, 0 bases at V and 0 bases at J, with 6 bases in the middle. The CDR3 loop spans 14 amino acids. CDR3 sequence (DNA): TGCGCCAGCAGCTTGGACATTATGAACACTGAAGCTTTCTTT. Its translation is CASSLDIMNTEAFF.

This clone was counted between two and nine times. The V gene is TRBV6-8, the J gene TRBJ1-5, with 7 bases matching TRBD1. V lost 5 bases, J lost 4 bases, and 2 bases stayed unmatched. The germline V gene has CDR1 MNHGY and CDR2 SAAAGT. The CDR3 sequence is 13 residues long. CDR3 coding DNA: TGTGCCAGCAGTCAGACAGGGAATCAGCCCCAGCATTTT. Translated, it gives CASSQTGNQPQHF.

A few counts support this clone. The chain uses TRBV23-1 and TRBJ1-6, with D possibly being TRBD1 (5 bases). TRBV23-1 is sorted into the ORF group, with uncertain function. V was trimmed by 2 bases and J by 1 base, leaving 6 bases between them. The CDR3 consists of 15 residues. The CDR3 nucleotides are TGCGCCAGCAGTCAACAGGGTTCCTATAATTCACCCCTCCACTTT. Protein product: CASSQQGSYNSPLHF.

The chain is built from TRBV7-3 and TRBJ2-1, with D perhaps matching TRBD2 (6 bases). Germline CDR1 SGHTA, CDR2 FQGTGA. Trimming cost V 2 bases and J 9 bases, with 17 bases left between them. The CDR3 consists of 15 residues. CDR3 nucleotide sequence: TGTGCCAGCAGCTTAGAGAGACTAGGAAGGGGTGAGCAGTTCTTC. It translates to CASSLERLGRGEQFF.

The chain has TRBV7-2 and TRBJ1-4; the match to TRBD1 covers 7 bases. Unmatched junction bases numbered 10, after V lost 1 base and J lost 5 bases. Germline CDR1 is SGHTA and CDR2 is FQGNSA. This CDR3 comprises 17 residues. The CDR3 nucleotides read TGTGCCAGCAGCTTAGGGCTCACAGGGGCCAGAAATGAAAAACTGTTTTTT. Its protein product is CASSLGLTGARNEKLFF.

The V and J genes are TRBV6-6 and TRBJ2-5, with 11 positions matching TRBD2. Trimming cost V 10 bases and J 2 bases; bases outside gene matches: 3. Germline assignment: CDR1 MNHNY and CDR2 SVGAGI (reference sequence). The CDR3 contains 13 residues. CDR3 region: CATGTSGQETQYF. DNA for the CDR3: TGTGCCACCGGGACTAGCGGACAAGAGACCCAGTACTTC.